This T cell receptor beta chain was sequenced for a study of cytomegalovirus exposure and HLA in healthy donors. Study-level background: Researchers previously reported finding some 110 million unique TCR beta sequences from about 170 million T cells. Study conclusions and caveats: Cytomegalovirus association was listed for 164 TCR beta chains.

In the PCR, 60 Vbeta and 13 Jbeta primers were used. The repertoire was sequenced with immunoSEQ multiplex PCR; TCRdb's copy has only in-frame clones and lacks some. The sample lists around 86,000 clones, under 9% occurring once. The CDR3 spans 18 residues. J lost 3 bases, V lost 5 bases, and 12 bases had no gene match. Germline V gene lookup returns CDR1 SGHTA and CDR2 FQGTGA. About this clone itself: What it binds is not known.

The receptor's source is a man aged 50 to 59 in good health and CMV-seronegative. Sample: PBMCs. The V call is TRBV7-3, the J call TRBJ2-2; 10 bases line up with TRBD2. As DNA, the CDR3 is TGTGCCAGCAGCCAACAGCGGGGGGGCATCCTCGACACCGGGGAGCTGTTTTTT. Amino acid sequence: CASSQQRGGILDTGELFF.